Sequencing of this T cell receptor (beta chain) was carried out in a study of beta chain features in type 1 diabetes. The entirety of the isolated RNA underwent reverse transcription, so expressed TCRB transcripts were sequenced. The table came from immunoSEQ multiplex PCR; TCRdb's copy has only in-frame clones and leaves some out. The data show 450,000 to 550,000 clones, with roughly 31% seen just once and more than 0.055% held by the top ten. Losses at the gene ends were 5 bases for V and 4 bases for J; bases not matched to a gene: 4. Germline values: CDR1 MNHEY, CDR2 SVGAGI. CDR3 size: 14 residues. Sorted CD4+ subsets: naive, central memory, regulatory, stem cell-like memory (CD45RO/CCR7/CD25/CD127/CD95/CD27 panel). Comment on this clone: Its antigen is currently unknown.

General observations from the study: Cells with high TCR expression could be over-represented when cDNA is sequenced. Patients with Type 1 diabetes showed moderately but significantly shorter TCRB CDR3s in all four CD4+ subsets. Patients showed naive, central memory and Treg TCRB repertoires that appeared more similar than those of healthy donors.

This receptor was obtained from a man between 18 and 29 years old in good health. Sequences were obtained from naive CD4+ T cells from blood. The rearrangement uses TRBV6-5 and TRBJ2-7; TRBD1 agrees at 11 bases. The CDR3 DNA is TGTGCCAGCAGTCCGGGACAGGGGGTTTACGAGCAGTACTTC. The encoded protein is CASSPGQGVYEQYF.